This is a list of T cell receptor beta chains from one sample in a study of response to subunit inactivated influenza vaccine. TCRdb reprocessed the RT-PCR reads with MiXCR, giving one entry per CDR3 protein. The sample consists of just under 550,000 distinct CDR3 sequences, approximately 24% of them appearing once. These same records also appear under a second study, on T cells expressing NK-cell markers.

This material consisted of CD4+ T cells sorted from PBMCs, taken approximately 12 days after vaccination. The receptors were gathered from a man aged 45-60 years who received an inactivated influenza vaccine. Each CDR3 is given with its conserved first and last residue. A D gene is named only where the DNA matches it firmly. The size of a clone is reported for some rows only, either as once, few or many, or as a class for expanded clones.

D gene	V gene	J gene	clone size	CDR3 DNA	CDR3 protein
TRBD1	TRBV12-3/TRBV12-4	TRBJ2-5	few	TGTGCCAGCAGTTTAGGAGACAGGGGGCAACTTTGGTTC	CASSLGDRGQLWF
.	TRBV25-1	TRBJ2-7	many	TGTGCCAGCAGTGAAGGATACGAGCAGTACTTC	CASSEGYEQYF
TRBD1	TRBV10-2	TRBJ2-7	.	TGCGCCAGTTGGGACAGGGAAGTGGGGGAGCAGTACTTC	CASWDREVGEQYF
.	TRBV20-1	TRBJ2-3	.	TGCAGTGCTAGAGTTAGCGCAGGACGCACAGATACGCAGTATTTT	CSARVSAGRTDTQYF
.	TRBV6-2/TRBV6-3	TRBJ2-7	.	TGTGCCAGCAGCAAGAACTACGAGCAGTACTTC	CASSKNYEQYF
.	TRBV10-3	TRBJ1-1	.	TGTGCCATCAGTGCAACACCACAAAGACAAGTGAACACTGAAGCTTTCTTT	CAISATPQRQVNTEAFF
.	TRBV29-1	TRBJ2-5	few	TGCAGCGTTGCGAGGTCGGGGCAAGAGACCCAGTACTTC	CSVARSGQETQYF
.	TRBV10-3	TRBJ2-1	.	TGTGCCATCAGCATTGGGGCAGGGGGGAATGAGCAGTTCTTC	CAISIGAGGNEQFF
.	TRBV10-3	TRBJ2-3	few	TGTGCCATCAGTGAGTTATCGCCCCTGAGCACAGATACGCAGTATTTT	CAISELSPLSTDTQYF
.	TRBV29-1	TRBJ1-1	few	TGCAGCGGGGAGGGACATCTGAACACTGAAGCTTTCTTT	CSGEGHLNTEAFF
.	TRBV6-1	TRBJ1-5	.	TGTGCCAGCAGTGCGACCTCCATGGGCAATCAGCCCCAGCATTTT	CASSATSMGNQPQHF
.	TRBV6-2/TRBV6-3	TRBJ2-7	many	TGTGCCAGCACCTTTCAGGGAGGTTTCGAGCAGTACTTC	CASTFQGGFEQYF
TRBD2	TRBV28	TRBJ2-1	.	TGTGCCAGCAGTTTTCGACTAGCTGAGCAGTTCTTC	CASSFRLAEQFF
TRBD1	TRBV7-2	TRBJ1-6	few	TGTGCCAGCAGTTTGACAGGGGGGGGTCTTTCACCCCTCCACTTT	CASSLTGGGLSPLHF
.	TRBV20-1	TRBJ2-3	.	TGCAGTGCTCCAATACAGGGAGTAACAGATACGCAGTATTTT	CSAPIQGVTDTQYF
TRBD1	TRBV12-3/TRBV12-4	TRBJ1-6	.	TGTGCCAGCAGCGCAAGGGGGACAGGGGTTTCACCCCTCCACTTT	CASSARGTGVSPLHF
.	TRBV11-1	TRBJ2-3	.	TGTGCCAGCAGCCGACAGCAAAGCACAGATACGCAGTATTTT	CASSRQQSTDTQYF
.	TRBV30	TRBJ2-5	few	TGTGCCTGGAGGTCGAAGACGATCCAAGAGACCCAGTACTTC	CAWRSKTIQETQYF
.	TRBV5-5	TRBJ1-2	.	TGTGCCAGCAGCTTGTCTATCGGGACCTTCTATGGCTACACCTTC	CASSLSIGTFYGYTF
.	TRBV20-1	TRBJ2-1	.	TGCAGTGCCACCGAGAGACTGTCCTACAATGAGCAGTTCTTC	CSATERLSYNEQFF
.	TRBV30	TRBJ2-1	.	TGTGCCTGGAGAGGGAAACAGGGTAATGTGTTCTATGAGCAGTTCTTC	CAWRGKQGNVFYEQFF